The clone carrying this TCR beta chain has only one observation. Its cognate antigen is unknown. The entry originates in a study of OX40 agonist ivuxolimab in advanced cancers. Across the study: Two cutaneous melanoma patients and one hepatocellular carcinoma patient, three in all, had partial responses. General study findings and limits: Blood T cells, both CD4+ and CD8+, expanded clonally by week 6 at 0.1 to 3.0 mg/kg. More expanded clones were seen, on average, in CD8+ T cells than in CD4+.

The germline CDR1 and CDR2 sequences are MNHEY and SMNVEV (reference sequence). The CDR3 covers 15 residues. V was shortened by 4 bases and J by 2 bases, with 14 bases between the two germline ends. Profiled with immunoSEQ multiplex PCR; TCRdb holds only in-frame clones, not every one. Here the sample spans approximately 92,000 clones, approximately 94% being singletons. The J gene is TRBJ1-2, the V gene TRBV27, with D perhaps TRBD1 (5 bases). The input for sequencing was CD4+ or CD8+ T cells sorted from blood, taken in a trial of the OX40 agonist ivuxolimab. The receptor comes from an adult with an advanced solid tumor such as melanoma, head and neck, liver or kidney cancer. CDR3 in amino acids: CASSSRVWGNYGYTF. CDR3 sequence (DNA): TGTGCCAGCAGTTCCCGGGTCTGGGGGAACTATGGCTACACCTTC.